This is a list of T cell receptor beta chains from one sample in a study of blood T cell repertoires in COVID-19. Sequencing used immunoSEQ multiplex PCR; TCRdb keeps in-frame clones, though not all of them. The sample includes hundreds of thousands of clones, around 87% of them seen just once. The sample taken for sequencing was peripheral blood. These receptors were collected from a woman aged 60-70 years with COVID-19, enrolled during active disease. Each CDR3 is given with its conserved first and last residue. The D gene is left open where the match is weak. Not all rows give a size; the values are once, few, many and, for expanded clones, a class.

V gene: TRBV19
J gene: TRBJ1-5
D gene: NA
clone size: NA
CDR3 protein: CASSIPFRDRRNQPQHF
CDR3 DNA: TGTGCCAGTAGTATTCCCTTCCGCGACAGGCGCAATCAGCCCCAGCATTTT

V gene: TRBV29-1
J gene: TRBJ1-2
D gene: NA
clone size: NA
CDR3 protein: CSVVGSFNYGYTF
CDR3 DNA: TGCAGCGTTGTTGGGAGCTTTAACTATGGCTACACCTTC

V gene: TRBV5-4
J gene: TRBJ2-6
D gene: TRBD1
clone size: NA
CDR3 protein: CASSSPGTGWPGANVLTF
CDR3 DNA: TGTGCCAGCAGCTCGCCCGGGACAGGGTGGCCTGGGGCCAACGTCCTGACTTTC

V gene: TRBV19
J gene: TRBJ2-1
D gene: NA
clone size: NA
CDR3 protein: CASSIPRGSREQFF
CDR3 DNA: TGTGCCAGTAGTATCCCCCGCGGGTCCCGGGAGCAGTTCTTC

V gene: TRBV7-9
J gene: TRBJ2-1
D gene: TRBD2
clone size: NA
CDR3 protein: CASSFFRGDSSYNEQFF
CDR3 DNA: TGTGCCAGCAGCTTCTTTCGGGGGGATAGCTCCTACAATGAGCAGTTCTTC

V gene: TRBV29-1
J gene: TRBJ1-2
D gene: TRBD1
clone size: NA
CDR3 protein: CSVEWTGMGYGYTF
CDR3 DNA: TGCAGCGTTGAATGGACAGGGATGGGCTATGGCTACACCTTC

V gene: TRBV5-1
J gene: TRBJ1-3
D gene: NA
clone size: NA
CDR3 protein: CASSLVTGRFGNTIYF
CDR3 DNA: TGCGCCAGCAGCTTGGTGACAGGACGATTTGGAAACACCATATATTTT

V gene: TRBV9
J gene: TRBJ2-2
D gene: TRBD2
clone size: NA
CDR3 protein: CASSVVTSGGTGELFF
CDR3 DNA: TGTGCCAGCAGCGTAGTAACTAGCGGGGGTACCGGGGAGCTGTTTTTT

V gene: TRBV10-3
J gene: TRBJ1-6
D gene: TRBD1
clone size: NA
CDR3 protein: CAISEDRVNSPLHF
CDR3 DNA: TGTGCCATCAGTGAGGACAGGGTCAATTCACCCCTCCACTTT

V gene: TRBV19
J gene: TRBJ1-5
D gene: NA
clone size: once
CDR3 protein: CASSPMNSLGFGNQPQHF
CDR3 DNA: TGTGCCAGTAGTCCTATGAACAGCTTGGGTTTTGGCAATCAGCCCCAGCATTTT

V gene: TRBV19
J gene: TRBJ1-1
D gene: NA
clone size: few
CDR3 protein: CASSSTELNTEAFF
CDR3 DNA: TGTGCCAGTAGTTCGACAGAATTGAACACTGAAGCTTTCTTT

V gene: TRBV28
J gene: TRBJ1-4
D gene: NA
clone size: NA
CDR3 protein: CASSLRTATNEKLFF
CDR3 DNA: TGTGCCAGCAGTCTGAGGACAGCGACTAATGAAAAACTGTTTTTT

V gene: TRBV19
J gene: TRBJ2-1
D gene: TRBD1
clone size: NA
CDR3 protein: CASSNRDRAYNEQFF
CDR3 DNA: TGTGCCAGTAGTAACCGGGACAGGGCATACAATGAGCAGTTCTTC

V gene: TRBV28
J gene: TRBJ2-7
D gene: NA
clone size: NA
CDR3 protein: CASSLGTSYEQYF
CDR3 DNA: TGTGCCAGCAGTTTAGGCACGTCCTACGAGCAGTACTTC

V gene: TRBV2
J gene: TRBJ2-7
D gene: NA
clone size: NA
CDR3 protein: CASSEGHPSGYEQYF
CDR3 DNA: TGTGCCAGCAGTGAAGGACACCCTTCAGGTTACGAGCAGTACTTC

V gene: TRBV29-1
J gene: TRBJ1-2
D gene: TRBD1
clone size: NA
CDR3 protein: CSVPQGTYGYTF
CDR3 DNA: TGCAGCGTGCCACAGGGGACGTATGGCTACACCTTC

V gene: TRBV5-1
J gene: TRBJ1-5
D gene: TRBD1
clone size: NA
CDR3 protein: CASSLGPGQASNQPQHF
CDR3 DNA: TGCGCCAGCAGCTTGGGGCCGGGACAGGCAAGCAATCAGCCCCAGCATTTT

V gene: TRBV15
J gene: TRBJ2-3
D gene: TRBD1
clone size: NA
CDR3 protein: CATSRDLTGSTDTQYF
CDR3 DNA: TGTGCCACCAGCAGAGACCTGACAGGGTCCACAGATACGCAGTATTTT

V gene: TRBV11-3
J gene: TRBJ2-1
D gene: NA
clone size: NA
CDR3 protein: CASSLDFRGGPVINEQFF
CDR3 DNA: TGTGCCAGCAGCTTAGATTTTAGGGGGGGCCCTGTGATCAATGAGCAGTTCTTC

V gene: TRBV29-1
J gene: TRBJ1-1
D gene: NA
clone size: NA
CDR3 protein: CSAHSGAEAFF
CDR3 DNA: TGCAGCGCCCACAGCGGCGCTGAAGCTTTCTTT

V gene: TRBV18
J gene: TRBJ1-2
D gene: NA
clone size: once
CDR3 protein: CASSPPTANYGYTF
CDR3 DNA: TGTGCCAGCTCACCACCGACAGCCAACTATGGCTACACCTTC

V gene: TRBV28
J gene: TRBJ1-2
D gene: NA
clone size: once
CDR3 protein: CASTIQGLPYGYTF
CDR3 DNA: TGTGCCAGCACGATACAGGGCCTTCCCTATGGCTACACCTTC

V gene: TRBV7-9
J gene: TRBJ1-1
D gene: NA
clone size: NA
CDR3 protein: CASSPPGARNTEAFF
CDR3 DNA: TGTGCCAGCAGCCCCCCAGGGGCCCGGAACACTGAAGCTTTCTTT

V gene: TRBV5-1
J gene: TRBJ2-7
D gene: TRBD2
clone size: NA
CDR3 protein: CASSQSGTYEQYF
CDR3 DNA: TGCGCCAGCAGCCAAAGCGGGACCTACGAGCAGTACTTC

V gene: TRBV25-1
J gene: TRBJ1-2
D gene: NA
clone size: NA
CDR3 protein: CASSDGYGYTF
CDR3 DNA: TGTGCCAGCAGTGACGGCTATGGCTACACCTTC

V gene: TRBV5-6
J gene: TRBJ1-1
D gene: NA
clone size: NA
CDR3 protein: CASSLRGRGLSRTEAFF
CDR3 DNA: TGTGCCAGCAGCTTGAGGGGAAGGGGTTTGAGTAGGACTGAAGCTTTCTTT

V gene: TRBV9
J gene: TRBJ2-1
D gene: NA
clone size: NA
CDR3 protein: CASSSTGNSANEQFF
CDR3 DNA: TGTGCCAGCAGCTCGACGGGTAATTCTGCCAATGAGCAGTTCTTC

V gene: TRBV11-2
J gene: TRBJ2-7
D gene: TRBD1
clone size: NA
CDR3 protein: CASAVQGARYEQYF
CDR3 DNA: TGTGCCAGCGCAGTACAGGGGGCGCGATACGAGCAGTACTTC

V gene: TRBV28
J gene: TRBJ1-1
D gene: TRBD1
clone size: NA
CDR3 protein: CASSPRGTGVKNTEAFF
CDR3 DNA: TGTGCCAGCAGCCCCCGCGGGACAGGGGTAAAGAACACTGAAGCTTTCTTT

V gene: TRBV29-1
J gene: TRBJ2-5
D gene: TRBD2
clone size: NA
CDR3 protein: CSVRGGGHPVTQYF
CDR3 DNA: TGCAGCGTTAGGGGCGGGGGGCATCCGGTGACCCAGTACTTC

V gene: TRBV5-5
J gene: TRBJ2-5
D gene: NA
clone size: NA
CDR3 protein: CASRSGSGLETQYF
CDR3 DNA: TGTGCCAGCAGGAGCGGGTCCGGGTTGGAGACCCAGTACTTC

V gene: TRBV23-1
J gene: TRBJ2-6
D gene: TRBD1
clone size: NA
CDR3 protein: CASSQSRGPGANVLTF
CDR3 DNA: TGCGCCAGCAGTCAATCTAGGGGGCCTGGGGCCAACGTCCTGACTTTC

V gene: TRBV5-4
J gene: TRBJ2-5
D gene: NA
clone size: NA
CDR3 protein: CASSLGRQVQETQYF
CDR3 DNA: TGTGCCAGCAGCTTGGGCCGGCAGGTTCAAGAGACCCAGTACTTC

V gene: TRBV7-9
J gene: TRBJ2-3
D gene: NA
clone size: NA
CDR3 protein: CASSLIEAFPDTQYF
CDR3 DNA: TGTGCCAGCAGCTTAATAGAGGCTTTCCCAGATACGCAGTATTTT

V gene: TRBV9
J gene: TRBJ1-2
D gene: NA
clone size: NA
CDR3 protein: CASSPERALSYGYTF
CDR3 DNA: TGTGCCAGCAGCCCGGAGAGGGCCTTGAGCTATGGCTACACCTTC

V gene: TRBV9
J gene: TRBJ2-5
D gene: TRBD1
clone size: NA
CDR3 protein: CASSVGLGRGETQYF
CDR3 DNA: TGTGCCAGCAGCGTAGGGTTGGGCAGGGGGGAGACCCAGTACTTC

V gene: TRBV18
J gene: TRBJ1-6
D gene: TRBD1
clone size: NA
CDR3 protein: CASSPSGQGYSPLHF
CDR3 DNA: TGTGCCAGCTCACCATCGGGACAGGGCTATTCACCCCTCCACTTT

V gene: TRBV6-5
J gene: TRBJ1-2
D gene: NA
clone size: few
CDR3 protein: CASSRQGYGYTF
CDR3 DNA: TGTGCCAGCAGCCGCCAGGGGTATGGCTACACCTTC

V gene: TRBV6-6
J gene: TRBJ1-2
D gene: TRBD1
clone size: once
CDR3 protein: CASSYPDRGDYTF
CDR3 DNA: TGTGCCAGCAGTTACCCGGACAGGGGGGACTACACCTTC

V gene: TRBV4-1
J gene: TRBJ2-7
D gene: TRBD2
clone size: NA
CDR3 protein: CASSQFSGGVHEQYF
CDR3 DNA: TGCGCCAGCAGCCAATTTAGCGGGGGGGTCCACGAGCAGTACTTC

V gene: TRBV5-4
J gene: TRBJ2-2
D gene: NA
clone size: few
CDR3 protein: CASSLTGHTGELFF
CDR3 DNA: TGTGCCAGCAGCTTGACAGGGCACACCGGGGAGCTGTTTTTT

V gene: TRBV14
J gene: TRBJ2-7
D gene: NA
clone size: once
CDR3 protein: CASSPLWHTLSYEQYF
CDR3 DNA: TGTGCCAGCAGCCCTTTGTGGCACACCCTGTCCTACGAGCAGTACTTC

V gene: TRBV28
J gene: TRBJ1-1
D gene: NA
clone size: NA
CDR3 protein: CASILSAGGAYAFF
CDR3 DNA: TGTGCCAGCATCCTCTCGGCGGGGGGGGCATATGCTTTCTTT

V gene: TRBV29-1
J gene: TRBJ1-2
D gene: NA
clone size: NA
CDR3 protein: CSVEDRVRSGYTF
CDR3 DNA: TGCAGCGTTGAAGACAGGGTTCGAAGTGGCTACACCTTC

V gene: TRBV2
J gene: TRBJ2-2
D gene: TRBD1
clone size: NA
CDR3 protein: CASSRTGTGMGTGELFF
CDR3 DNA: TGTGCCAGCAGTCGCACCGGGACAGGGATGGGGACCGGGGAGCTGTTTTTT

V gene: TRBV7-3
J gene: TRBJ1-2
D gene: NA
clone size: NA
CDR3 protein: CASSLRARENGYTF
CDR3 DNA: TGTGCCAGCAGCTTAAGGGCGAGGGAAAATGGCTACACCTTC

V gene: TRBV6-1
J gene: TRBJ2-7
D gene: TRBD2
clone size: NA
CDR3 protein: CASSEGGGGADEQYF
CDR3 DNA: TGTGCCAGCAGTGAAGGGGGCGGGGGTGCCGACGAGCAGTACTTC

V gene: TRBV19
J gene: TRBJ1-1
D gene: NA
clone size: NA
CDR3 protein: CASTKGPGRGSTEAFF
CDR3 DNA: TGTGCCAGTACCAAAGGTCCAGGGAGGGGCAGCACTGAAGCTTTCTTT

V gene: TRBV27
J gene: TRBJ2-5
D gene: TRBD2
clone size: NA
CDR3 protein: CASSPRTSGGQQETQYF
CDR3 DNA: TGTGCCAGCAGTCCACGGACTAGCGGGGGGCAACAAGAGACCCAGTACTTC

V gene: TRBV11-2
J gene: TRBJ1-1
D gene: NA
clone size: NA
CDR3 protein: CASTHFLRGTEAFF
CDR3 DNA: TGTGCCAGCACCCACTTCCTCCGGGGAACTGAAGCTTTCTTT

V gene: TRBV25-1
J gene: TRBJ2-3
D gene: TRBD2
clone size: NA
CDR3 protein: CASSEAGSGAATDTQYF
CDR3 DNA: TGTGCCAGCAGTGAAGCTGGTAGCGGGGCCGCAACAGATACGCAGTATTTT

V gene: TRBV2
J gene: TRBJ1-6
D gene: NA
clone size: NA
CDR3 protein: CASGEGISYNSPLHF
CDR3 DNA: TGTGCCAGCGGGGAGGGGATATCCTATAATTCACCCCTCCACTTT

V gene: TRBV7-2
J gene: TRBJ1-5
D gene: NA
clone size: NA
CDR3 protein: CASSWTNSNQPQHF
CDR3 DNA: TGTGCCAGCAGCTGGACAAATAGCAATCAGCCCCAGCATTTT

V gene: TRBV7-3
J gene: TRBJ2-1
D gene: TRBD1
clone size: once
CDR3 protein: CASSSGTGGNEQFF
CDR3 DNA: TGTGCCAGCAGCTCCGGGACAGGGGGTAATGAGCAGTTCTTC